This TCR beta chain emerged from a study of chronic HIV infection and antiretroviral therapy. In its sample, this clonotype was seen a few times. Trimming cost V 1 base and J 0 bases, with 10 bases left between them. The CDR3 runs to 16 residues. Germline CDR1 MDHEN, CDR2 SYDVKM. TCRdb independently ran MiXCR on the 5' RACE reads; one entry per CDR3 protein. The sample carries about 38,000 distinct CDR3 sequences, around 8.7% recorded once. The chain is built from TRBV28 and TRBJ1-5; D might be TRBD1 (5 bases). The TCR comes from an adult who had HIV and had not received antiretroviral therapy, or was an uninfected healthy control (not recorded which). Sequenced material: peripheral blood. The CDR3, as DNA: TGTGCCAGCAGTTTATTCCGGACATATAGCAATCAGCCCCAGCATTTT. It specifies CASSLFRTYSNQPQHF.